This passage covers 23 T cell receptor beta chains from one sample sequenced in a study of blood T cells in healthy people across ages (dated by TCRdb to between 2014 and 2017). The protocol used for the library was 5' RACE. The sequencer listed for this sample is Illumina HiSeq 2500. A second PCR of about 6 to 12 cycles was run with a J-beta primer mix and a sample-barcoded 5' primer. In-frame beta chains were kept once TCRdb had trimmed the public reads at Q25 with fastp and called clones with MiXCR. For every CDR3 protein sequence, its rows merge into one entry that carries the most common genes and DNA. In this sample the table shows 590,000 or so distinct CDR3 sequences, 25% to 30% of which occur a single time. The ten largest clones capture around a sixth of the sample. The sequencing input was blood. The receptors were gathered from an elderly woman in good health.

In its sample, this clonotype was seen many times. The chain has TRBV7-2 and TRBJ1-2, with TRBD1 identical over 7 bases. The germline CDR1 and CDR2 sequences are SGHTA and FQGNSA. The CDR3 contains 15 residues. Germline trimming cut 4 bases from V and 2 bases from J; bases unmatched to any gene: 7. The CDR3 nucleotides read TGTGCCAGCAGCTCCAGGGGGGTTAGGAACTATGGCTACACCTTC. Protein: CASSSRGVRNYGYTF.

Worth noting for this clonotype: This may be a read error, as it is one base from a much larger clone. The chain has TRBV20-1 and TRBJ2-5, with TRBD2 matching 7 bases. The ends lost 0 bases at V and 11 bases at J; junction bases unmatched: 12. CDR1 is DFQATT and CDR2 is SNEGSKA in the germline V gene (reference sequence). The CDR3 is 14 residues long. CDR3 DNA sequence: TGCAGTGCTAGAGAGCGGGGGAAATTCAATGAGCAGTACTTC. Its translation is CSARERGKFNEQYF.

This clonotype was seen many times. The chain links TRBV10-3 to TRBJ1-2, with unresolved D. Trimming took 7 bases from V and 0 from J, leaving 9 bases between them. The CDR3 is 13 amino acids. Germline lookup yields CDR1 ENHRY and CDR2 SYGVKD. The CDR3 sequence: CAITPDSNYGYTF. CDR3 sequence (DNA): TGTGCCATCACGCCAGATTCTAACTATGGCTACACCTTC.

This clonotype was detected ten times or more. V and J are TRBV7-3 and TRBJ1-2; 10 nucleotides match TRBD1. The CDR3 spans 16 residues. V lost 5 bases to trimming and J lost 4 bases; unmatched junction nucleotides: 10. The germline V gene has CDR1 SGHTA and CDR2 FQGTGA. The CDR3 sequence is CASSPSGTGVPYGYTF. As DNA, the CDR3 is TGTGCCAGCAGCCCCTCGGGGACAGGGGTTCCCTATGGCTACACCTTC.

This chain uses TRBV9 with TRBJ2-3; 7 bases fit TRBD2. This CDR3 spans 16 amino acids. Trimming cost V 0 bases and J 4 bases; bases outside gene matches: 8. Germline-derived CDR1 and CDR2 are SGDLS and YYNGEE. The CDR3 DNA is TGTGCCAGCAGCGTAGTCGGCGGGGGTGGCCCAGATACGCAGTATTTT. It is translated as CASSVVGGGGPDTQYF.

Remarks on this clonotype: Since a much larger clone is just one base distant, this may be a read error. The V gene is TRBV18, the J gene TRBJ1-4, with D possibly TRBD1 on 6 matching bases. The CDR3 totals 15 residues. Germline lookup yields CDR1 KGHSH and CDR2 LQKENI. V lost 6 bases and J lost 5, with 16 bases in between. The CDR3 region has the DNA TGTGCCAGCTCGTTGGGACACGGAACAAATGAAAAACTGTTTTTT. This encodes CASSLGHGTNEKLFF.

Details on this clonotype: Possible read error: a much larger clone is one base away. The chain uses TRBV7-2 and TRBJ1-2, with 7 positions matching TRBD1. The CDR3 is 14 amino acids. The junction had 7 bases not matched to a gene; V was cut back by 1 base and J by 8 bases. The germline gives CDR1 SGHTA, CDR2 FQGNSA. CDR3 DNA: TGTGCCAGCAGCTTAGTAGAGACAGGGAACGGCTACACCTTC. Protein sequence: CASSLVETGNGYTF.

This clonotype was seen more than once but under ten times. The V call is TRBV2, the J call TRBJ1-2; 7 bases align to TRBD1. Germline V CDR1 and CDR2: SNHLY, FYNNEI. The ends lost 5 bases at V and 6 bases at J; junction bases unmatched: 12. The CDR3 covers 15 residues. Here the CDR3 DNA reads TGTGCCAGCAGTCTTTCCGGACAGGCGGGGAATGGCTACACCTTC. It is translated as CASSLSGQAGNGYTF.

At least ten counts were recorded for this clonotype. V is TRBV27 and J is TRBJ2-3; D remains unclear. The germline gives CDR1 MNHEY, CDR2 SMNVEV (reference sequence). The CDR3 totals 16 residues. V was clipped by 6 bases and J by 0 bases, with 16 bases between them. CDR3 bases: TGTGCCAGCAGGATACGACTGCTCGGAAGCACAGATACGCAGTATTTT. It is translated as CASRIRLLGSTDTQYF.

Concerning this clonotype: One base away lies a much larger clone, so this may be a sequencing read error. The chain employs TRBV20-1 and TRBJ2-3; tentatively, D is TRBD2 (6 bases). V lost 1 base and J 1 base, leaving 9 bases between the germline ends. This CDR3 has 14 amino acids. Germline V gene lookup returns CDR1 DFQATT and CDR2 SNEGSKA (reference sequence). The DNA of the CDR3 is TGCAGTGCTAGAGGGGCTAGCGGCACAGATACGCAGTATTTT. Its translation is CSARGASGTDTQYF.

This clonotype was seen at least ten times. This may come from a read error, since a much larger clone is one base off. This chain links TRBV20-1 with TRBJ2-5, with unresolved D. Per the germline V gene, CDR1 is DFQATT and CDR2 is SNEGSKA (reference sequence). The CDR3 sequence is 14 residues long. Trimming took 0 bases from V and 11 from J, leaving 19 bases between them. The CDR3 region is CSARDLLGYNEQYF. CDR3 DNA sequence: TGCAGTGCTAGAGATCTTCTAGGTTACAATGAGCAGTACTTC.

This clonotype occurred many times. The rearrangement links TRBV7-2 to TRBJ1-6; D is undetermined. The CDR3 has 14 residues. The germline V gene encodes CDR1 SGHTA and CDR2 FQGNSA. Deletions cut 5 bases from V and 0 bases from J, with 5 bases between. CDR3 region: CASSLSSYNSPLHF. Written as DNA, the CDR3 is TGTGCCAGCAGCCTTAGCTCCTATAATTCACCCCTCCACTTT.

This clonotype came up many times. This sequence joins TRBV7-3 and TRBJ2-1; TRBD1 is a possible D gene (7 bases). In germline, CDR1 is SGHTA, CDR2 FQGTGA. This CDR3 spans 16 amino acids. Trimming shortened V by 0 bases and J by 8 bases, and 17 bases separated the two germline ends. The CDR3 DNA reads as TGTGCCAGCAGCTTAACGCGGCAGGGGGGTGGCGATGAGCAGTTCTTC. Translation: CASSLTRQGGGDEQFF.

The rearrangement uses TRBV10-3 and TRBJ2-7; tentatively, D is TRBD1 or TRBD2 (6 bases each). Germline V lookup: CDR1 ENHRY, CDR2 SYGVKD. This CDR3 is 13 amino acids long. V was shortened by 3 bases and J by 6 bases, with 12 bases between the two germline ends. The CDR3 spells CAISDFGGLEQYF. The CDR3 DNA reads as TGTGCCATCAGTGATTTTGGGGGGCTCGAGCAGTACTTC.

This clonotype was observed at least ten times. V usage is TRBV7-2 and J usage is TRBJ1-2, with unresolved D. V was shortened by 10 bases and J by 4 bases, with 16 bases between the two germline ends. Germline assignment: CDR1 SGHTA and CDR2 FQGNSA. CDR3 length: 13 amino acids. This CDR3 reads CATGEGPRYGYTF. The CDR3 DNA reads as TGTGCCACCGGTGAGGGCCCCCGCTATGGCTACACCTTC.

This clonotype was seen many times. A read error is possible here, since a much larger clone lies one base away. This chain uses TRBV20-1 with TRBJ2-7; D ambiguous. Trimming took 6 bases from V and 4 from J, leaving 10 bases between them. The CDR3 has 11 residues. Germline lookup yields CDR1 DFQATT and CDR2 SNEGSKA (reference sequence). The CDR3 coding sequence is TGCAGTGCACGCCCCCGTTACGAGCAGTACTTC. Protein product: CSARPRYEQYF.

Note on this clonotype: Just one base apart from a much larger clone, this may be a read error. This rearrangement joins TRBV20-1 to TRBJ1-2; tentatively, D is TRBD1 (5 bases). This CDR3 region has 14 residues. V lost 8 bases to trimming and J lost 7 bases, with 23 bases between them. The germline V gene has CDR1 DFQATT and CDR2 SNEGSKA (reference sequence). The CDR3 nucleotides read TGCAGTTTCCCGGACAAATTTTTGGCTCGTGGCTACACCTTC. It translates to CSFPDKFLARGYTF.

This sequence joins TRBV20-1 and TRBJ2-7, with 13 bases matching TRBD2. Germline V gene data show CDR1 as DFQATT and CDR2 as SNEGSKA (reference sequence). The CDR3 extends over 15 amino acids. V lost 3 bases, J lost 1 base, and 3 bases stayed unmatched. CDR3 sequence: CSASGLAGVSYEQYF. The CDR3 DNA is TGCAGTGCTAGTGGACTAGCGGGAGTGTCCTACGAGCAGTACTTC.

The chain links TRBV6-6 to TRBJ2-4, with D perhaps matching TRBD1 or TRBD2 (5 bases each). The last part of the DNA fits TRBJ2-7 better; the J call may be wrong. The CDR3 runs 16 residues. Germline V gene lookup returns CDR1 MNHNY and CDR2 SVGAGI (reference sequence). As DNA, the CDR3 is TGTGCCAGCAGTAAGGTCGGGGCCCTAAGCTCCTACGAGCAGTACTTC. It is translated as CASSKVGALSSYEQYF.

This clonotype was picked up many times. This chain links TRBV5-5 with TRBJ1-6; D not resolved. Germline assignment: CDR1 SGHKS and CDR2 YYEKEE (reference sequence). Trimming cost V 4 bases and J 5 bases, with 10 bases left between them. This CDR3 region has 14 residues. In nucleotides, the CDR3 is TGTGCCAGCAGCCCCGGGTCTAATAATTCACCCCTCCACTTT. Translating it yields CASSPGSNNSPLHF.

Note on this clonotype: Being one base from a much bigger clone, this may be a read error. V and J are TRBV10-3 and TRBJ1-2; tentative D call: TRBD1 (5 bases). There are 15 residues in the CDR3. CDR1 ENHRY and CDR2 SYGVKD come from the germline V gene. CDR3 amino acids: CAISGWGQGNYDYTF. CDR3 in DNA: TGTGCCATCAGTGGCTGGGGCCAGGGCAACTATGACTACACCTTC.

At least ten counts were recorded for this clonotype. This clone may be a read error of a much larger clone one base away. The CDR3 region has the DNA TGTGCCAGCAGTAGCCGGGACCAGCAGTACTTC. It encodes CASSSRDQQYF. V and J are TRBV2 and TRBJ2-5; perhaps D is TRBD1 or TRBD2 (5 bases each). Per germline, CDR1 SNHLY and CDR2 FYNNEI. The CDR3 runs 11 residues. V lost 5 bases to trimming and J lost 11 bases, with 12 bases between them.

The V and J genes are TRBV12-3 or TRBV12-4 and TRBJ1-2; perhaps TRBD1 as D (5 bases). V was cut by 5 bases and J by 4 bases, with 14 bases left in between. The CDR3 is made up of 14 amino acids. In DNA, the CDR3 is TGTGCCAGCAGTCCCGGGTGGGGCACCTATGGCTACACCTTC. Translated: CASSPGWGTYGYTF.